These 3 T cell receptor beta chains were all obtained from the same sample, sequenced in a study of OX40 agonist ivuxolimab in advanced cancers. Only in-frame clones appear in the TCRdb table, and some are missing; sequencing was by immunoSEQ multiplex PCR. The top ten hold roughly 30% of the sample, which has tens of thousands of clones, approximately 84% seen once. The source material was CD4+ or CD8+ T cells sorted from blood, sampled in a trial of the OX40 agonist ivuxolimab. The source is an adult with an advanced solid tumor such as melanoma, head and neck, liver or kidney cancer.

This sequence joins TRBV29-1 and TRBJ1-2; D is perhaps TRBD1 (6 bases). The CDR3 sequence is 12 residues long. Trimming took off 4 bases at V and 2 bases at J, with 8 bases between the two ends. Germline CDR1 is SQVTM and CDR2 is ANQGSEA. The CDR3 reads CSVVQGNYGYTF. As DNA, the CDR3 is TGCAGCGTTGTCCAGGGGAACTATGGCTACACCTTC.

The CDR3 loop is CASSPGMGRYTF. CDR3 bases: TGTGCCAGCAGTCCGGGGATGGGGCGCTACACCTTC. This chain joins TRBV27 and TRBJ1-2; D is perhaps TRBD1 (5 bases). Germline CDR1 is MNHEY and CDR2 is SMNVEV (reference sequence). This CDR3 has 12 amino acids. V gave up 5 bases and J gave up 9 bases, with 13 bases separating them.

The gene calls are TRBV2 and TRBJ2-7; D possibly matches TRBD1 or TRBD2 (5 bases each). V shed 3 bases and J shed 3 bases, with 15 bases lying between them. Germline V lookup: CDR1 SNHLY, CDR2 FYNNEI. This CDR3 has 15 amino acids. The CDR3 sequence is CASSEGDRGVYEQYF. CDR3 DNA sequence: TGTGCCAGCAGTGAGGGGGATAGGGGTGTCTACGAGCAGTACTTC.